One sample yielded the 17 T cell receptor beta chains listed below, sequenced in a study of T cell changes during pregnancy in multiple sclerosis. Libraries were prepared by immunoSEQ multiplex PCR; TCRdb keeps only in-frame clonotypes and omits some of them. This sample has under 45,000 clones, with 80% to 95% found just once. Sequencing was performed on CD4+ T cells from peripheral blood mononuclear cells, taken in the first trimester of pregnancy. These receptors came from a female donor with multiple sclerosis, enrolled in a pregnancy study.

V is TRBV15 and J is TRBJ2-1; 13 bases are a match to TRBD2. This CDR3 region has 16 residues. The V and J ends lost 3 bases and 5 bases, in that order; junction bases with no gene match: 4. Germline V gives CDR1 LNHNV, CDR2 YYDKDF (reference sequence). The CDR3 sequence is CATSRAGTSGDNEQFF. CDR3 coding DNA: TGTGCCACCAGCAGGGCCGGGACTAGCGGGGACAATGAGCAGTTCTTC.

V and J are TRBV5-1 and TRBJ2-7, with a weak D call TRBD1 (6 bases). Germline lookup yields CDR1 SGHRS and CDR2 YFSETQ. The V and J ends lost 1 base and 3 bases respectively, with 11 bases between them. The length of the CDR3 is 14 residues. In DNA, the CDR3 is TGCGCCAGCAGCTTGAAGGGACACCGCTACGAGCAGTACTTC. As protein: CASSLKGHRYEQYF. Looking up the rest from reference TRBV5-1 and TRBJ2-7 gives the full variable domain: KAGVTQTPRYLIKTRGQQVTLSCSPISGHRSVSWYQQTPGQGLQFLFEYFSETQRNKGNFPGRFSGRQFSNSRSEMNVSTLELGDSALYLCASSLKGHRYEQYFGPGTRLTVT.

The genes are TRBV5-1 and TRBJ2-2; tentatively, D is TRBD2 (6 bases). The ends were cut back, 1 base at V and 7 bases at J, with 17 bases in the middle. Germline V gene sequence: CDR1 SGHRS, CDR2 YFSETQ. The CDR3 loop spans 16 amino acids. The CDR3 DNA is TGCGCCAGCAGCTTGTTGCAGGAGGTTAGCGGCGGGGAGCTGTTTTTT. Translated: CASSLLQEVSGGELFF.

CDR3 sequence reads: CASSQEGGGGPLNTEAFF. CDR3 sequence (DNA): TGCGCCAGCAGCCAAGAGGGAGGGGGGGGACCCTTGAACACTGAAGCTTTCTTT. This chain connects TRBV4-3 to TRBJ1-1, with D perhaps matching TRBD1 (6 bases). Trimming took off 0 bases at V and 0 bases at J, with 17 bases between the two ends. CDR1 LGHNA and CDR2 YSLEER come from the germline V gene. The CDR3 contains 18 residues.

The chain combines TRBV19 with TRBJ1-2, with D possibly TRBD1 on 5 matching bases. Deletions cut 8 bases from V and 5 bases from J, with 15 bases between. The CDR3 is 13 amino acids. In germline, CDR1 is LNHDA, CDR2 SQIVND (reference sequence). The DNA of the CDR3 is TGTGCCAGTCTGGGCGGGGCAAGATATGGCTACACCTTC. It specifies CASLGGARYGYTF.

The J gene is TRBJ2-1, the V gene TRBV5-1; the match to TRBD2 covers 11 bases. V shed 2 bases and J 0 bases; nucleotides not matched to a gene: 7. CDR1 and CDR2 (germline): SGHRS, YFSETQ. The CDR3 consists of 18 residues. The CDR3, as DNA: TGCGCCAGCAGCTTTGGGACTAGCGGTGCTAGCTCCTACAATGAGCAGTTCTTC. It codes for CASSFGTSGASSYNEQFF.

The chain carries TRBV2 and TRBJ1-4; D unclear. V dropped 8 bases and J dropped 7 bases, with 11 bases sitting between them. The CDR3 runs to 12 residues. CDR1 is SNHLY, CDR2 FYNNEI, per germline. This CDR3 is CASQREGEKLFF. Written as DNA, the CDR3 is TGTGCCAGCCAAAGGGAGGGTGAAAAACTGTTTTTT.

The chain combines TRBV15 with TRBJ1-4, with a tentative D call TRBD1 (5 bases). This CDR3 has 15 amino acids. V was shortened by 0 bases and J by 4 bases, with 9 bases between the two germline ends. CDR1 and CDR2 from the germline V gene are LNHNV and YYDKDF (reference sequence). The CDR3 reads CATSREGVINEKLFF. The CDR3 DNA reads TGTGCCACCAGCAGAGAAGGGGTGATTAATGAAAAACTGTTTTTT. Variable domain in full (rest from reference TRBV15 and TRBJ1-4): DAMVIQNPRYQVTQFGKPVTLSCSQTLNHNVMYWYQQKSSQAPKLLFHYYDKDFNNEADTPDNFQSRRPNTSFCFLDIRSPGLGDTAMYLCATSREGVINEKLFFGSGTQLSVL.

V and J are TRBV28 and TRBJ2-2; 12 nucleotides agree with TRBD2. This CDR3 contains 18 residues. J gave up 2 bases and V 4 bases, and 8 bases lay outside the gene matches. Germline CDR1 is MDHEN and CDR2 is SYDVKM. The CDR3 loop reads CASSSTQGLAGNTGELFF. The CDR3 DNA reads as TGTGCCAGCAGTTCAACACAGGGACTAGCGGGTAACACCGGGGAGCTGTTTTTT. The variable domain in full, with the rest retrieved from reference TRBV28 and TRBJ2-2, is DVKVTQSSRYLVKRTGEKVFLECVQDMDHENMFWYRQDPGLGLRLIYFSYDVKMKEKGDIPEGYSVSREKKERFSLILESASTNQTSMYLCASSSTQGLAGNTGELFFGEGSRLTVL.

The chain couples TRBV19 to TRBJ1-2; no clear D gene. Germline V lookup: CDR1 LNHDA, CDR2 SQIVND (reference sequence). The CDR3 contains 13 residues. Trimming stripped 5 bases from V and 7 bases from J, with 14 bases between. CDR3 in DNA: TGTGCCAGTAGTGGAGGCAGGACGACTGGCTACACCTTC. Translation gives CASSGGRTTGYTF.

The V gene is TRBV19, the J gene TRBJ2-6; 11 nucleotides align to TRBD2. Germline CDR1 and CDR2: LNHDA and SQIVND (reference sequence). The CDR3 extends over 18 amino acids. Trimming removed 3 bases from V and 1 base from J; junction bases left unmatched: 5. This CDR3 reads CASSMVAGGRSGANVLTF. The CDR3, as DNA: TGTGCCAGTAGTATGGTAGCGGGAGGGAGGTCTGGGGCCAACGTCCTGACTTTC. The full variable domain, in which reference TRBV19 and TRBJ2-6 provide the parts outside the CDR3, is DGGITQSPKYLFRKEGQNVTLSCEQNLNHDAMYWYRQDPGQGLRLIYYSQIVNDFQKGDIAEGYSVSREKKESFPLTVTSAQKNPTAFYLCASSMVAGGRSGANVLTFGAGSRLTVL.

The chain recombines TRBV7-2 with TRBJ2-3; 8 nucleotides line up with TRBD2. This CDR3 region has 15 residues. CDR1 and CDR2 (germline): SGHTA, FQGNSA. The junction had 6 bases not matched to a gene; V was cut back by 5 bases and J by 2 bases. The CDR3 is CASSPGTRLTDTQYF. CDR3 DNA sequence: TGTGCCAGCAGCCCCGGGACTAGACTCACAGATACGCAGTATTTT.

CDR3 sequence (DNA): TGTGCCAGCAGCCAGACAGGGGGCCGGACCACTGAAGCTTTCTTT. This sequence encodes CASSQTGGRTTEAFF. The chain has TRBV28 and TRBJ1-1; TRBD1 aligns across 10 bases. The CDR3 sequence is 15 residues long. From germline, CDR1 is MDHEN and CDR2 SYDVKM. With V trimmed by 6 bases and J by 4 bases, 8 bases remained unmatched.

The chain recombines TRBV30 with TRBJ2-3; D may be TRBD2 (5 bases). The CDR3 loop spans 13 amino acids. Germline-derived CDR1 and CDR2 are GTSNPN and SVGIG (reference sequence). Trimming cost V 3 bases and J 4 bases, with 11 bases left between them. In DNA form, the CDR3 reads TGTGCCTGGAGCCTAGCTTGGGCAGATACGCAGTATTTT. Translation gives CAWSLAWADTQYF.

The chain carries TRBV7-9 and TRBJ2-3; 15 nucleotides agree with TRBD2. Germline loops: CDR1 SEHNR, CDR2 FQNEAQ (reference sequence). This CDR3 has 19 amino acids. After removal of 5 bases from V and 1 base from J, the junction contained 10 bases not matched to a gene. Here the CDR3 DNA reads TGTGCCAGCAGCCTAGGACTAGCGGGAGGGGGTCGGGGCACAGATACGCAGTATTTT. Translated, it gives CASSLGLAGGGRGTDTQYF.

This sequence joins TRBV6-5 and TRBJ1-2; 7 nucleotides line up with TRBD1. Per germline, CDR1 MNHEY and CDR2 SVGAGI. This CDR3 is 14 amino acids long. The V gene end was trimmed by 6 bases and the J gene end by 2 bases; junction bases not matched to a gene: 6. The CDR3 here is CASRTPGQNYGYTF. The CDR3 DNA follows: TGTGCCAGCAGGACCCCGGGACAGAACTATGGCTACACCTTC.

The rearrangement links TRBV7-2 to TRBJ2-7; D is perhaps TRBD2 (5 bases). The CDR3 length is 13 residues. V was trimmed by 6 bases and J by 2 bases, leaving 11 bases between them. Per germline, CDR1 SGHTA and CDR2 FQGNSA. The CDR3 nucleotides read TGTGCCAGCAGTTTACGAGGGACCTACGAGCAGTACTTC. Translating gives CASSLRGTYEQYF.